The TCR beta chain described here comes from a study of T cells in Graves' hyperthyroidism and ophthalmopathy. Whole-study context: It was at initial diagnosis, before any treatment, that peripheral blood was collected.

Study-wide findings and caveats: Separating ophthalmopathy from stable hyperthyroidism was achieved by a 13 V-J model.

Using RNA transcripts as the source, TCR beta CDR3 regions were amplified. A set of HTBI primers served as the primers for a first-round RT-PCR of the TCR CDR3. One entry per CDR3 protein results from TCRdb running MiXCR on the multiplex PCR reads. Here the sample spans around 490,000 distinct CDR3 sequences, 20% being singletons. This clonotype has more than one count but fewer than ten. What it binds is unknown. Duration under 3 months, a NOSPECS grade of at least 4, and a Clinical Activity Score of at least 3 characterized the ophthalmopathy patients. The diagnoses drew upon clinical symptoms, serum thyroxine and TRAb, thyroid ultrasound and orbital computed tomography. The CDR3 is made up of 15 amino acids. The V end lost 6 bases, the J end lost 0 bases, and 12 bases lay between the germline ends. Germline CDR1 reads SGHTA; CDR2 reads FQGNSA.

The V and J genes are TRBV7-2 and TRBJ2-4; D uncertain. The source of this sequence is a man aged 35 to 55 with Graves' ophthalmopathy. The sequenced sample was blood. This CDR3 reads CASRSHTVAKNIQYF. The CDR3 bases are TGTGCCAGCAGATCCCATACCGTAGCCAAAAACATTCAGTACTTC.